This TCR beta chain was sequenced for a study of T-cell memory formation after mild COVID-19. Across the whole study: Clusters were largely donor specific.

TCRalpha and TCRbeta libraries used 5'RACE with constant-segment primers and UMIs. Each CDR3 protein gets one entry after TCRdb re-called the 5' RACE reads with MiXCR. The table records about 350,000 distinct CDR3 sequences, 25% to 30% of them present only once. After removal of 8 bases from V and 5 bases from J, the junction contained 4 bases not matched to a gene. This CDR3 is built from 13 residues. Per the germline V gene, CDR1 is LNHNV and CDR2 is YYDKDF (reference sequence). A few counts support this clonotype. Its antigen is as yet unknown. General observations from the study: Researchers report contracting CD4+ clones mostly in CM and EM, with CD8+ clones in EMRA. Cross-reactive memory apparently joined, as some responding clones appeared in pre-infection memory.

The TCR originated in an adult woman who had mild COVID-19 (a few samples of this study predate the infection). Cell type and time point are not known. The specimen was PBMCs or a T cell subset sorted from them (not recorded which). The V call is TRBV15, the J call TRBJ2-7; 12 nucleotides agree with TRBD1. The CDR3 protein is CATGTGGYHEQYF. The CDR3 DNA reads as TGTGCCACCGGGACAGGGGGCTACCACGAGCAGTACTTC. Variable domain in full (rest from reference TRBV15 and TRBJ2-7): DAMVIQNPRYQVTQFGKPVTLSCSQTLNHNVMYWYQQKSSQAPKLLFHYYDKDFNNEADTPDNFQSRRPNTSFCFLDIRSPGLGDTAMYLCATGTGGYHEQYFGPGTRLTVT.